This T cell receptor beta chain was identified during a study of shared clonotypes between healthy human individuals. Regarding this clone: Its antigen is still unknown.

General observations from the study: With four donors compared, roughly 4.9% of naive CD4 clonotypes were shared.

Several immunoSEQ plates held equal portions of the genomic DNA taken from each subset. Profiled with immunoSEQ multiplex PCR; TCRdb holds only in-frame clones, not every one. Among more than 2 million clones, about 94% were seen once, and the ten largest hold less than 0.15%. This sequence was found in a man between 18 and 29 years old in good health. Sequenced: naive CD4+ T cells sorted from blood. Sample subset: CD45RA+ positively selected.

The CDR3 reads CASGLAEYNEQFF. CDR3 nucleotide sequence: TGCGCCAGTGGACTAGCGGAGTACAATGAGCAGTTCTTC. The gene calls are TRBV5-1 and TRBJ2-1, with 10 nucleotides matching TRBD2. J was trimmed by 4 bases and V by 8 bases; bases with no gene match: 3. The CDR3 has 13 residues. Germline lookup yields CDR1 SGHRS and CDR2 YFSETQ.